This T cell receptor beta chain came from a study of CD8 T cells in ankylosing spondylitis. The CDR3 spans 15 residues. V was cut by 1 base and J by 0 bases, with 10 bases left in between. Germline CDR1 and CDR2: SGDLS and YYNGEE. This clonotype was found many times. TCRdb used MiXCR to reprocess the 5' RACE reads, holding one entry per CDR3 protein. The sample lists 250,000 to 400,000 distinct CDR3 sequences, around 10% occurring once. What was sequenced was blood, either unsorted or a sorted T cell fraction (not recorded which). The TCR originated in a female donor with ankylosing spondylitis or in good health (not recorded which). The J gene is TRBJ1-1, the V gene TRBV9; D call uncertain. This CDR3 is CASSVFELMNTEAFF. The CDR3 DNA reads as TGTGCCAGCAGCGTATTCGAGCTTATGAACACTGAAGCTTTCTTT.